This T cell receptor (beta chain) was captured in a study of T cells after yellow fever vaccination (dated by TCRdb to about 2019). Study-wide context: The SMART-Seq v4 Ultra Low Input RNA kit was used to prepare libraries from fractions with low cell numbers. Blood samples were taken at several timepoints before and after primary and secondary immunization, and bulk PBMC replicates and cell subsets were isolated. Two healthy male donors, one aged 18 to 30 and one aged 30 to 40 years, made up the cohort. To track T-cell clones before and after primary and booster YFV17D yellow fever vaccination, bulk TCR alpha and beta repertoires were sequenced longitudinally.

The CDR3 measures 13 amino acids from cysteine to phenylalanine. Kept here is only the CDR3 DNA, which spans 39 bases and is read in frame from base 1. The germline V gene yields SNHLY for CDR1 and FYNNEI for CDR2. Trimming at the junction amounts to 3 bases on V and 6 bases on J, and the germline ends lie 9 bases apart. What the treatment or condition label conveys for this sample: live attenuated yellow fever vaccine strain. At each blood-draw timepoint, two biological replicates of bulk PBMCs were obtained. PBMCs were isolated from peripheral blood using a standard Ficoll-Paque protocol. RNA was extracted with TriZol from bulk PBMCs, CD4 and CD8 fractions, and dextramer-positive and dextramer-negative fractions. A note on this clonotype: Its antigen is still unknown. Base quality data are lacking; no much larger clone is found one base away.

Study-wide findings and limitations: Because only a couple of donors were included in the study, the extent to which the findings can be generalized is limited. Because abundant contaminating clonotypes from the bulk population could be contained in FACS-sorted repertoires, computational filtering was required. The secondary T-cell response was weaker than the primary response but faster, peaking on day 5 instead of day 15. A small fraction of clonotypes showed up in both the CD4 and CD8 compartments, probably as a result of convergent recombination. Most clones expanded after primary vaccination (around 96% of CD4 and approximately 86% of CD8) were re-detected after the booster, suggesting that broad memory maintenance occurred.

Synthesis of TCR cDNA relied on 5'RACE template switching, a step that introduced a universal primer site along with unique molecular identifiers. cDNA synthesis was primed from both the TCR alpha and TCR beta constant segments. Library amplification involved two PCR steps, and the second step added sample barcodes and sequencing adapters. Sequencing of libraries was done on Illumina HiSeq 2500 (2x100 bp) or NovaSeq (2x150 bp). From the authors' description of their analysis: MIGEC handled demultiplexing of reads and collapsing into UMI consensus sequences, while MiXCR performed V(D)J alignment. Clonotypes responding to the vaccine were identified with edgeR on replicate PBMC samples, with the criteria of FDR below 0.01 and a log2 fold change above 5 up to day 15. Each bulk clonotype received a CD4 or CD8 identity based on whether the sequenced CD4 or CD8 repertoire contained that clonotype at higher abundance. TCRdb reanalyzed the raw reads on its own, using fastp at Q25 for trimming and MiXCR for clone calling, and kept in-frame beta chains. CDR3 protein sequences are deduplicated, and each keeps its most common genes and DNA. In this record, the V and J calls reflect TCRdb's handling and not the investigators' own analysis. The sample data list some 350,000 distinct CDR3 sequences, and 11% of these were observed just once. Of the sample, roughly 18% is held by the ten largest clones.

The starting material was PBMCs, obtained on the day of the first yellow fever vaccination. The V gene is TRBV2 and the J gene is TRBJ2-1, with no reliable assignment of the D segment. The receptor was derived from a man aged 18 to 29 who received the YFV17D yellow fever vaccine. CDR3 protein: CASSEGNFNEQFF. The sequenced DNA: TGTGCCAGCAGTGAGGGGAATTTCAATGAGCAGTTCTTC.